Presented here are 3 T cell receptor beta chains from one specimen sequenced in a study of CD8 T cells in Susac syndrome. With random hexamers, about 0.5 to 1 ug RNA was reverse transcribed. TCRdb reanalysed the immunoSEQ multiplex PCR reads using MiXCR and keeps one entry per CDR3 protein. The sample consists of some 95,000 distinct CDR3 sequences, 80% to 95% of them appearing once. Input material: CD8+ T cells from PBMCs. The source of these receptors is a human donor in good health.

The rearrangement joins TRBV5-6 to TRBJ2-1; TRBD2 aligns across 8 bases. The junction had 6 bases not matched to a gene; V was cut back by 0 bases and J by 4 bases. The CDR3 spans 16 residues. Germline V gives CDR1 SGHDT, CDR2 YYEEEE. Here the CDR3 reads CASSLDPGLGYNEQFF. The CDR3 bases are TGTGCCAGCAGCTTGGATCCGGGACTAGGGTACAATGAGCAGTTCTTC.

This chain uses TRBV3-1 with TRBJ2-3; no firm D call. The V end was cut by 5 bases, the J end by 4 bases, with 13 bases between. The CDR3 totals 14 residues. CDR1 and CDR2 from the germline V gene are LGHDT and YNNKEL (reference sequence). In nucleotides, the CDR3 is TGTGCCAGCAGCATAGGGTATGTGGCAGATACGCAGTATTTT. Translated, it gives CASSIGYVADTQYF.

The chain joins TRBV7-2 to TRBJ1-1; D unresolved. The CDR3 loop spans 14 amino acids. The V gene lost 5 bases and the J gene lost 0 bases, with 10 bases spanning the gap. The germline CDR1 and CDR2 sequences are SGHTA and FQGNSA. CDR3 nucleotides: TGTGCCAGCAGCCCCCCCTGGATGAACACTGAAGCTTTCTTT. Translating gives CASSPPWMNTEAFF. The full variable domain, completed using reference TRBV7-2 and TRBJ1-1, is GAGVSQSPSNKVTEKGKDVELRCDPISGHTALYWYRQSLGQGLEFLIYFQGNSAPDKSGLPSDRFSAERTGGSVSTLTIQRTQQEDSAVYLCASSPPWMNTEAFFGQGTRLTVV.